The T cell receptor (beta chain) under discussion was sequenced for a study of beta chain features in type 1 diabetes. Study-level results: TCRB CDR3s from Type 1 diabetes patients were moderately but significantly shorter in all four CD4+ subsets.

With respect to this clone: No antigen is known for it.

The CDR3 loop spans 15 amino acids. V shed 4 bases, J shed 3 bases, and the junction held 8 bases outside the gene matches. Germline values: CDR1 SGHRS, CDR2 YFSETQ. Every bit of the isolated RNA underwent reverse transcription, so sequencing read expressed TCRB transcripts. Libraries were prepared by immunoSEQ multiplex PCR; TCRdb keeps only in-frame clonotypes and omits some of them. The data show fewer than 350,000 clones, approximately 15% seen once. Sequences were obtained from naive CD4+ T cells from blood. This receptor was taken from a man in his late teens or twenties with type 1 diabetes. V usage is TRBV5-1 and J usage is TRBJ2-7; 9 nucleotides match TRBD1. The CDR3 nucleotides read TGCGCCAGCAGCCCACGAGGACAGGGGTTCTACGAGCAGTACTTC. Translated, it gives CASSPRGQGFYEQYF. The full variable domain, completed using reference TRBV5-1 and TRBJ2-7, is KAGVTQTPRYLIKTRGQQVTLSCSPISGHRSVSWYQQTPGQGLQFLFEYFSETQRNKGNFPGRFSGRQFSNSRSEMNVSTLELGDSALYLCASSPRGQGFYEQYFGPGTRLTVT.